The clone carrying this T cell receptor (beta chain) was counted only a few times. This entry belongs to a study of T-cell reconstitution after alpha-beta-depleted transplantation in children. Unique molecular identifiers featured in how the TCRbeta library was prepared. TCRdb recomputed calls from the PCR reads with MiXCR, one row per CDR3 protein. The sample records 400,000 to 500,000 distinct CDR3 sequences, 11% being singletons. The CDR3 is made up of 17 amino acids. Deletions cut 1 base from V and 3 bases from J, with 18 bases between. Germline lookup yields CDR1 SGHTA and CDR2 FQGNSA. The chain links TRBV7-2 to TRBJ1-1, with D hard to call. Source: PBMCs from the stem cell graft donor, taken from the stem cell graft. The clonotype comes from a human donor who donated a stem cell graft to a child with acute myeloid leukemia. The CDR3 is CASSLEVRSGLDTEAFF. As DNA, the CDR3 is TGTGCCAGCAGCTTAGAGGTACGTTCTGGCCTGGACACTGAAGCTTTCTTT.